A selection of T cell receptor beta chains follows, all from one sample in a study of neurological immune-mediated disorders. One entry per CDR3 protein, called by TCRdb with MiXCR from the 5' RACE reads. Of about 70,000 distinct CDR3 sequences in the sample, roughly 4.9% were seen once. Material: PBMCs. The receptors derive from a woman aged 70-85 years with multiple sclerosis. The CDR3 runs from the conserved cysteine through the conserved F or W. Fields, in order: clone size, D gene, V gene, J gene, CDR3 protein, CDR3 DNA. D genes are given only for firm matches. Expanded clones are given a class, and other clones once, few, many or no size at all.

>many|-|TRBV21-1|TRBJ2-1
CASSKGAGEWAWNEQFF
TGTGCCAGCAGCAAAGGTGCTGGGGAGTGGGCGTGGAATGAGCAGTTCTTC
>many|TRBD2|TRBV20-1|TRBJ2-1
CSAPGTRSEQFF
TGCAGTGCTCCCGGGACTAGAAGTGAGCAGTTCTTC
>-|-|TRBV7-2|TRBJ1-3
CASSLPHGFIYF
TGTGCCAGCAGCTTACCCCACGGATTCATATATTTT
>many|TRBD2|TRBV6-5|TRBJ2-7
CASSFGRAIYEQYF
TGTGCCAGCAGCTTCGGGAGGGCCATCTACGAGCAGTACTTC
>many|-|TRBV5-1|TRBJ2-5
CASSGNQETQYF
TGCGCCAGCAGCGGGAATCAAGAGACCCAGTACTTC
>many|-|TRBV5-1|TRBJ1-6
CASSFEPGNSPLHF
TGCGCCAGCAGCTTCGAACCAGGCAATTCACCCCTCCACTTT
>many|-|TRBV5-1|TRBJ1-1
CASSLDPSKWAFF
TGCGCCAGCAGCTTGGACCCCTCTAAATGGGCTTTCTTT
>-|-|TRBV19|TRBJ2-1
CASSIRGGGNNEQFF
TGTGCCAGTAGTATTCGAGGTGGGGGGAACAATGAGCAGTTCTTC
>many|-|TRBV14|TRBJ2-6
CASSQLQISGANVLTF
TGTGCCAGCAGCCAACTTCAGATCTCTGGGGCCAACGTCCTGACTTTC
>-|-|TRBV5-1|TRBJ1-4
CASSLDPTGIANEKLFF
TGCGCCAGCAGCTTGGACCCAACAGGGATCGCTAATGAAAAACTGTTTTTT